The 32 T cell receptor beta chains below come from one sample, sequenced in a study of CD8+ T cells in alopecia areata. As to treatment: oral pan-JAK inhibitor, 5-10 mg twice daily. Extracted RNA was reverse transcribed into cDNA, the sequencing template. TCRdb keeps only in-frame clones here, not all; method: immunoSEQ multiplex PCR. The sample includes more than 110,000 clones, 45% to 65% of them seen just once. The material sequenced was CD8+ T cells sorted from blood, taken at week 4, from a patient treated with tofacitinib. These receptor sequences come from a human donor with alopecia areata.

This clone was recorded many times. The gene calls are TRBV6-4 and TRBJ2-6; D unclear. The CDR3 extends over 14 amino acids. V was trimmed by 6 bases and J by 0 bases, leaving 6 bases between them. Germline CDR1 is MRHNA and CDR2 is SNTAGT. The CDR3 is CASSNSSGANVLTF. As DNA, the CDR3 is TGTGCCAGCAGCAACAGCTCTGGGGCCAACGTCCTGACTTTC.

The chain couples TRBV11-1 to TRBJ2-1, with 9 bases aligning to TRBD2. Germline trimming cut 3 bases from V and 9 bases from J; bases unmatched to any gene: 9. The CDR3 extends over 15 amino acids. CDR1 and CDR2 from the germline V gene are SGHAT and FQDESV (reference sequence). The CDR3 is CASSFDASGVGEQFF. CDR3 bases: TGTGCCAGCAGCTTTGACGCTAGCGGGGTTGGTGAGCAGTTCTTC.

On this clone: Given a far larger clone just one base away, this is likely a sequencing read error. The J gene is TRBJ2-5, the V gene TRBV5-6, with 8 bases lining up with TRBD2. CDR1 and CDR2 from the germline V gene are SGHDT and YYEEEE. CDR3 length: 14 amino acids. Trimming took 2 bases from V and 2 from J; bases not matched to a gene: 2. CDR3: CASSFLAGQETQYF. The CDR3 bases are TGTGCCAGCAGCTTCTTAGCGGGACAAGAGACCCAGTACTTC.

V and J are TRBV27 and TRBJ1-5; D remains ambiguous. Germline loops: CDR1 MNHEY, CDR2 SMNVEV (reference sequence). V dropped 2 bases and J dropped 6 bases, with 11 bases sitting between them. CDR3 length: 14 amino acids. CDR3 loop: CASSLGPWIQPQHF. The CDR3 nucleotides read TGTGCCAGCAGTTTAGGTCCCTGGATTCAGCCCCAGCATTTT.

The chain is built from TRBV7-9 and TRBJ1-2; D is unresolved. The germline CDR1 and CDR2 sequences are SEHNR and FQNEAQ (reference sequence). This CDR3 contains 13 residues. Trimming took off 11 bases at V and 4 bases at J, with 17 bases between the two ends. The CDR3 nucleotides are TGTGCCTGGGGAGCTCAGGTGGGCTATGGCTACACCTTC. As protein: CAWGAQVGYGYTF. Drawing the rest from reference TRBV7-9 and TRBJ1-2, the complete variable domain is DTGVSQNPRHKITKRGQNVTFRCDPISEHNRLYWYRQTLGQGPEFLTYFQNEAQLEKSRLLSDRFSAERPKGSFSTLEIQRTEQGDSAMYLCAWGAQVGYGYTFGSGTRLTVV.

The V gene is TRBV5-1, the J gene TRBJ1-1; a possible D gene is TRBD1 (6 bases). Germline loops: CDR1 SGHRS, CDR2 YFSETQ. The CDR3 totals 13 residues. Trimming shortened V by 4 bases and J by 7 bases, and 14 bases separated the two germline ends. The CDR3 region is CASSLGGSLEAFF. For the CDR3, the DNA is TGCGCCAGCAGCCTGGGGGGCAGCCTTGAAGCTTTCTTT.

The rearrangement uses TRBV7-9 and TRBJ2-1; D is perhaps TRBD1 (5 bases). V lost 0 bases, J lost 6 bases, and 12 bases lay in between. In germline, CDR1 is SEHNR, CDR2 FQNEAQ (reference sequence). This CDR3 spans 15 amino acids. CDR3 nucleotides: TGTGCCAGCAGCTTAGCTCCAGGGTGGGCCAATGAGCAGTTCTTC. This encodes CASSLAPGWANEQFF.

This clone has only a few counts. This rearrangement joins TRBV27 to TRBJ2-3; 14 nucleotides line up with TRBD2. V shed 11 bases, J shed 2 bases, and the junction held 6 bases outside the gene matches. Germline values: CDR1 MNHEY, CDR2 SMNVEV (reference sequence). This CDR3 has 15 residues. CDR3 amino acids: CASTGLAGVTDTQYF. CDR3 coding DNA: TGTGCCTCCACGGGACTAGCGGGGGTCACAGATACGCAGTATTTT.

CDR3 sequence reads: CASTNGPLSDTQYF. For the CDR3, the DNA is TGTGCCAGCACCAATGGCCCCCTAAGCGATACGCAGTATTTT. The V gene is TRBV6-5, the J gene TRBJ2-3; D remains ambiguous. The CDR3 length is 14 residues. Trimming cost V 7 bases and J 6 bases, with 17 bases left between them. Germline CDR1 reads MNHEY; CDR2 reads SVGAGI.

V is TRBV5-6 and J is TRBJ1-5, with no clear D. The CDR3 is 12 residues long. Per germline, CDR1 SGHDT and CDR2 YYEEEE. V lost 2 bases and J lost 9, with 9 bases in between. CDR3 DNA: TGTGCCAGCAGCTTAGGGCCGAGGCCCCAGCATTTT. Its protein product is CASSLGPRPQHF.

The rearrangement uses TRBV4-1 and TRBJ1-6; the D is unclear. Trimming shortened V by 0 bases and J by 10 bases, and 13 bases separated the two germline ends. The germline V gene has CDR1 MGHRA and CDR2 YSYEKL. This CDR3 spans 15 amino acids. The CDR3 sequence is CASSQDEVPRSPLHF. In DNA, the CDR3 is TGCGCCAGCAGCCAAGATGAGGTTCCGAGGTCACCCCTCCACTTT.

The V gene is TRBV25-1, the J gene TRBJ2-5, with TRBD1 as a possible D gene (6 bases). CDR1 and CDR2 from the germline V gene are MGHDK and SYGVNS. Trimming left V 7 bases short and J 0 bases short, with 12 bases between. This CDR3 has 14 amino acids. The CDR3 DNA follows: TGTGCCAGCAACGACAGGATGGACCAAGAGACCCAGTACTTC. This encodes CASNDRMDQETQYF.

This chain links TRBV27 with TRBJ2-5; 8 nucleotides line up with TRBD1. The V and J ends lost 9 bases and 2 bases, in that order; junction bases with no gene match: 11. The germline CDR1 and CDR2 sequences are MNHEY and SMNVEV (reference sequence). The CDR3 is 15 residues long. This chain's CDR3 is CASIRQGIFQETQYF. The CDR3, as DNA: TGTGCCAGTATCCGACAGGGGATCTTTCAAGAGACCCAGTACTTC.

This clone was picked up a small number of times. V gene TRBV6-6 combines with J gene TRBJ2-5; D may match TRBD1 or TRBD2 (5 bases each). The germline V and J ends were trimmed by 10 bases and 2 bases, with 14 bases remaining between them. Germline CDR1 is MNHNY and CDR2 is SVGAGI (reference sequence). The CDR3 runs 13 residues. The CDR3 protein is CATRDGEQETQYF. The CDR3 region has the DNA TGTGCCACCAGGGACGGAGAACAAGAGACCCAGTACTTC.

This clone came up once. The chain carries TRBV19 and TRBJ1-1; D is uncertain. Germline assignment: CDR1 LNHDA and CDR2 SQIVND (reference sequence). V was pared by 5 bases and J by 0 bases, with 7 bases between. The CDR3 loop spans 13 amino acids. The CDR3 nucleotides are TGTGCCAGTAGTGTGGCTTTGAACACTGAAGCTTTCTTT. This translates into CASSVALNTEAFF.

The CDR3 spells CAISSEGLIYNEQFF. In DNA form, the CDR3 reads TGTGCCATCAGTTCTGAAGGTCTCATCTACAATGAGCAGTTCTTC. The chain links TRBV10-3 to TRBJ2-1, with unresolved D. The CDR3 consists of 15 residues. With 5 bases removed from V and 3 bases from J, the gap between germline ends came to 14 bases. Germline V gene sequence: CDR1 ENHRY, CDR2 SYGVKD.

The chain carries TRBV9 and TRBJ1-3; D remains unclear. The germline gives CDR1 SGDLS, CDR2 YYNGEE. V was trimmed by 3 bases and J by 0 bases, leaving 13 bases between them. This CDR3 is 16 amino acids long. The CDR3 loop is CASSASLKSSGNTIYF. CDR3 coding DNA: TGTGCCAGCAGCGCCTCCCTCAAAAGCTCTGGAAACACCATATATTTT.

This clone occurred a few times. The same CDR3 is also encoded by other DNA sequences in this sample. This chain links TRBV29-1 with TRBJ1-5; no clear D gene. Germline CDR1 SQVTM, CDR2 ANQGSEA. Deletions cut 0 bases from V and 2 bases from J, with 2 bases between. This CDR3 has 12 amino acids. CDR3 loop: CSVEDGNQPQHF. CDR3 sequence (DNA): TGCAGCGTTGAAGATGGCAATCAGCCCCAGCATTTT.

As for this clone: This sample includes further DNA sequences coding for the same CDR3. The chain is built from TRBV29-1 and TRBJ2-5, with TRBD1 matching over 10 bases. CDR3 size: 13 residues. After removal of 3 bases from V and 4 bases from J, the junction contained 2 bases not matched to a gene. Germline assignment: CDR1 SQVTM and CDR2 ANQGSEA. DNA of the CDR3: TGCAGCGTTGAGGACAGGGGGGGAGAGACCCAGTACTTC. Its protein product is CSVEDRGGETQYF.

This clone has just one count. The genes are TRBV27 and TRBJ1-1, with a weak D call TRBD1 (6 bases). From germline, CDR1 is MNHEY and CDR2 SMNVEV (reference sequence). V gave up 2 bases and J gave up 1 base, with 8 bases separating them. The CDR3 runs to 14 residues. CDR3 loop: CASSLTQGNTEAFF. The DNA of the CDR3 is TGTGCCAGCAGTTTAACACAGGGGAACACTGAAGCTTTCTTT.

V gene TRBV4-1 combines with J gene TRBJ1-5; 9 bases are a match to TRBD1. Germline V gene sequence: CDR1 MGHRA, CDR2 YSYEKL. V was pared by 2 bases and J by 2 bases, with 13 bases of the junction left unmatched. This CDR3 spans 19 amino acids. The CDR3 DNA reads TGCGCCAGCAGCCAACTGGACCGGACAGGGGAAAACGGCAATCAGCCCCAGCATTTT. It is translated as CASSQLDRTGENGNQPQHF.

The chain is built from TRBV11-2 and TRBJ2-1; D remains unclear. This CDR3 is 11 amino acids long. Trimming took off 5 bases at V and 6 bases at J, with 5 bases between the two ends. Germline CDR1 is SGHAT and CDR2 is FQNNGV. CDR3 nucleotide sequence: TGTGCCAGCAGCACCCTCAATGAGCAGTTCTTC. Encoded protein: CASSTLNEQFF.

The chain uses TRBV5-6 and TRBJ2-7; no definite D call. The germline V gene encodes CDR1 SGHDT and CDR2 YYEEEE. Trimming stripped 0 bases from V and 2 bases from J, with 9 bases between. CDR3 length equals 14 residues. The CDR3 region is CASSLGSIAYEQYF. The CDR3 region has the DNA TGTGCCAGCAGCTTGGGCAGTATCGCCTACGAGCAGTACTTC.

The chain combines TRBV27 with TRBJ2-7; possible D gene TRBD1, 5 bases. Germline CDR1 and CDR2: MNHEY and SMNVEV (reference sequence). The CDR3 is 13 amino acids. Trimming pared 6 bases from V and 0 bases from J, leaving 9 bases between. The CDR3 spells CASSLGASYEQYF. The DNA for the CDR3 is TGTGCCAGCAGCCTAGGGGCCTCCTACGAGCAGTACTTC.

This clone came up a few times. The chain employs TRBV13 and TRBJ1-4; D gene ambiguous. Trimming removed 2 bases at V and 7 bases at J, with 8 bases between. This CDR3 contains 13 residues. The germline CDR1 and CDR2 sequences are PRHDT and FYEKMQ (reference sequence). The CDR3 region is CASSLSGGEKLFF. In DNA form, the CDR3 reads TGTGCCAGCAGCTTATCAGGCGGTGAAAAACTGTTTTTT.

The gene calls are TRBV29-1 and TRBJ1-4; D uncertain. The germline gives CDR1 SQVTM, CDR2 ANQGSEA. This CDR3 contains 17 residues. The CDR3 nucleotides are TGCAACGATCAAATAAGAGGACCCTTTGCAACTAATGAAAAACTGTTTTTT. Its protein product is CNDQIRGPFATNEKLFF.

This clone has just a few counts. The J gene is TRBJ1-5, the V gene TRBV4-1; D gene unclear. The CDR3 totals 15 residues. V lost 0 bases, J lost 2 bases, and 8 bases lay in between. Germline V gives CDR1 MGHRA, CDR2 YSYEKL. CDR3 sequence: CASSQERVGNQPQHF. In DNA form, the CDR3 reads TGCGCCAGCAGCCAAGAACGGGTGGGCAATCAGCCCCAGCATTTT.

This clone was found a few times. J is TRBJ1-1 and V is TRBV5-4; D not certain. V lost 4 bases and J 5 bases, leaving 15 bases between the germline ends. CDR3 length: 14 residues. The germline gives CDR1 SGHNT, CDR2 YYREEE (reference sequence). In DNA, the CDR3 is TGTGCCAGCAGCCTCGGCGGGGTTGGAACTGAAGCTTTCTTT. Its translation: CASSLGGVGTEAFF.

This chain connects TRBV6-5 to TRBJ1-1; the D is unclear. Trimming stripped 0 bases from V and 3 bases from J, with 8 bases between. CDR1 is MNHEY, CDR2 SVGAGI, per germline. This CDR3 has 14 residues. CDR3 in DNA: TGTGCCAGCAGTTACTCAAGAGGGTACACTGAAGCTTTCTTT. Amino acids: CASSYSRGYTEAFF.

The rearrangement uses TRBV6-1 and TRBJ1-5, with 9 nucleotides matching TRBD1. The ends lost 8 bases at V and 7 bases at J; junction bases unmatched: 6. Germline V CDR1 and CDR2: MNHNS, SASEGT. The CDR3 extends over 13 amino acids. The CDR3 loop is CASDWDRVQPQHF. The CDR3 DNA sequence: TGTGCCAGCGATTGGGACAGGGTGCAGCCCCAGCATTTT.

With respect to this clone: This sample includes further DNA sequences coding for the same CDR3. The chain carries TRBV9 and TRBJ2-2, with D possibly matching TRBD2 (5 bases). This CDR3 is 13 amino acids long. From germline, CDR1 is SGDLS and CDR2 YYNGEE. Trimming pared 2 bases from V and 5 bases from J, leaving 7 bases between. The CDR3 region is CASSVGGTGELFF. CDR3 bases: TGTGCCAGCAGCGTGGGCGGGACCGGGGAGCTGTTTTTT.

This clone was counted only a few times. V and J are TRBV13 and TRBJ1-6, with D hard to call. CDR1 is PRHDT and CDR2 is FYEKMQ in the germline V gene (reference sequence). This CDR3 has 17 amino acids. Trimming left V 0 bases short and J 0 bases short, with 9 bases between. The CDR3 loop is CASSLGLGSSYNSPLHF. The CDR3 DNA reads as TGTGCCAGCAGCTTAGGGTTAGGGAGCTCCTATAATTCACCCCTCCACTTT.